Described below is a single T cell receptor (beta chain) sequence and its context. Its antigen is still unknown. This record belongs to a study of cytomegalovirus exposure and HLA in healthy donors. Study results and caveats: A later analysis found TCR association rates differed by HLA locus, highest for DRB1 and lowest for HLA-C.

V lost 8 bases, J lost 7 bases, and 6 bases stayed unmatched. CDR1 is MNHEY, CDR2 SMNVEV, per germline (reference sequence). The CDR3 contains 14 residues. Both 60 Vbeta primers and 13 Jbeta primers went into the PCR. TCRdb keeps only in-frame clones here, not all; method: immunoSEQ multiplex PCR. In the table there are around 99,000 clones, 69% of which are singletons. The material sequenced was PBMCs. V and J are TRBV27 and TRBJ2-1; 12 nucleotides agree with TRBD1. This clonotype was obtained from a woman aged 70 to 79 in good health and CMV-seropositive. The CDR3 reads CASAGTGGPNEQFF. The CDR3 nucleotides read TGTGCCAGCGCCGGGACAGGGGGCCCGAATGAGCAGTTCTTC.